The sequence of this T cell receptor beta chain was determined in a study of vaccination and CD4 T cells after COVID-19. Study overall: There were six male and four female convalescents, and two of them were Hispanic. Day 14 and days 161 to 241 post-vaccination were the time points at which three convalescent patients were sampled. A median of 101 days (range 35 to 161) separated diagnosis from post-COVID sampling.

Time point in this sample: late sampling 161 to 241 days after vaccination in three convalescent patients. March to December 2020 was the span of positive PCR dates, which predated US Alpha, Beta and Delta variants. One entry per CDR3 protein, called by TCRdb with MiXCR from the PCR reads. The data hold tens of thousands of distinct CDR3 sequences, with approximately 49% observed a single time. Germline V CDR1 and CDR2: LGHNA, YNFKEQ. The CDR3 runs to 15 residues. V was trimmed by 3 bases and J by 0 bases, leaving 11 bases between them. The TCR sequence derives from a human donor who had recovered from COVID-19. The specimen comprised CD4+ T cells from blood, sampled about 7 months after SARS-CoV-2 vaccination. V and J are TRBV4-2 and TRBJ1-1; possibly TRBD1 for D (5 bases). Here the CDR3 reads CASSHLQGMNTEAFF. The DNA of the CDR3 is TGTGCCAGCAGCCATCTCCAGGGCATGAACACTGAAGCTTTCTTT.